This T cell receptor (beta chain) was identified during a study of somatic mutations in cytotoxic T cells in rheumatoid arthritis. In this sample, this clone turned up once. The repertoire was sequenced with immunoSEQ multiplex PCR; TCRdb's copy has only in-frame clones and lacks some. The table lists approximately 17,000 clones, about three quarters of them singletons, with 4.8% in the top ten. Per the germline V gene, CDR1 is MDHEN and CDR2 is SYDVKM. Trimming removed 2 bases at V and 1 base at J, with 15 bases between. There are 16 residues in the CDR3. The sample was CD8+ T cells sorted from blood. V usage is TRBV28 and J usage is TRBJ2-7, with unresolved D. The clonotype was recovered from an adult with rheumatoid arthritis. The CDR3 DNA reads as TGTGCCAGCAGTTTAGGGGTAGTGAGTTTGTCCTACGAGCAGTACTTC. Translation gives CASSLGVVSLSYEQYF. The full variable domain, in which reference TRBV28 and TRBJ2-7 provide the parts outside the CDR3, is DVKVTQSSRYLVKRTGEKVFLECVQDMDHENMFWYRQDPGLGLRLIYFSYDVKMKEKGDIPEGYSVSREKKERFSLILESASTNQTSMYLCASSLGVVSLSYEQYFGPGTRLTVT.